Below are 15 T cell receptor beta chains sequenced from a single sample in a study of shared clonotypes between healthy human individuals. Generated by immunoSEQ multiplex PCR, the TCRdb table keeps only in-frame clones and is missing some. The profile shows roughly 120,000 clones, about 63% of them singletons. Sequencing input: memory CD8+ T cells sorted from blood. Subset meaning: CD45RO+ cells pooled with CCR7-negative TemRA cells. The receptors stem from a woman in her 30s in good health.

The chain joins TRBV7-9 to TRBJ2-7, with D perhaps given as TRBD1 or TRBD2 (5 bases each). CDR3 length: 12 amino acids. CDR1 and CDR2 from the germline V gene are SEHNR and FQNEAQ (reference sequence). The germline V and J ends were trimmed by 3 bases and 6 bases, with 9 bases remaining between them. CDR3 in amino acids: CASSFGGREQYF. CDR3 DNA sequence: TGTGCCAGCAGCTTTGGGGGTCGCGAGCAGTACTTC.

V is TRBV7-9 and J is TRBJ2-7; the match to TRBD2 covers 12 bases. Germline CDR1 is SEHNR and CDR2 is FQNEAQ (reference sequence). The CDR3 totals 14 residues. The V gene end was trimmed by 0 bases and the J gene end by 7 bases; junction bases not matched to a gene: 1. The CDR3 sequence: CASSLATSGSEQYF. The CDR3 DNA reads as TGTGCCAGCAGCTTAGCGACTAGCGGGAGTGAGCAGTACTTC.

Details on this clone: Other DNA sequences in this specimen translate into the identical CDR3. This chain connects TRBV28 to TRBJ1-5; TRBD1 might be the D (6 bases). The CDR3 spans 15 residues. Trimming took 4 bases from V and 0 from J, leaving 10 bases between them. Per the germline V gene, CDR1 is MDHEN and CDR2 is SYDVKM. CDR3 nucleotide sequence: TGTGCCAGCAGTTCGACAGGTGGTAGCAATCAGCCCCAGCATTTT. Residues: CASSSTGGSNQPQHF.

The chain employs TRBV15 and TRBJ1-3, with D possibly TRBD1 on 5 matching bases. V was pared by 5 bases and J by 1 base, with 18 bases between. The CDR3 totals 17 residues. Germline values: CDR1 LNHNV, CDR2 YYDKDF (reference sequence). The CDR3 DNA follows: TGTGCCACCAGCGGGTGGGGCCCCGAGCGATCTGGAAACACCATATATTTT. As protein: CATSGWGPERSGNTIYF.

This clone was observed a handful of times. CDR3 sequence: CASSPGQGENRAKNIQYF. The CDR3 nucleotides are TGCGCCAGCAGCCCCGGACAGGGGGAGAATAGAGCCAAAAACATTCAGTACTTC. The chain carries TRBV4-1 and TRBJ2-4, with 10 bases identical to TRBD1. V shed 4 bases and J 0 bases; nucleotides not matched to a gene: 9. Germline V gene data show CDR1 as MGHRA and CDR2 as YSYEKL. The CDR3 length is 18 residues.

This clone was detected a few times. CDR3 in DNA: TGCGCCAGCAGCTTGGCCGGCAGGGGGCTGGGCACTGAAGCTTTCTTT. It is translated as CASSLAGRGLGTEAFF. The chain joins TRBV5-1 to TRBJ1-1; 8 nucleotides match TRBD1. After removal of 0 bases from V and 4 bases from J, the junction contained 8 bases not matched to a gene. In germline, CDR1 is SGHRS, CDR2 YFSETQ. The CDR3 runs 16 residues.

V and J are TRBV6-6 and TRBJ2-1; D remains ambiguous. The ends were cut back, 0 bases at V and 7 bases at J, with 1 base in the middle. Per germline, CDR1 MNHNY and CDR2 SVGAGI (reference sequence). This CDR3 contains 11 residues. CDR3: CASSYSNEQFF. CDR3 bases: TGTGCCAGCAGTTACTCGAATGAGCAGTTCTTC.

This chain joins TRBV11-3 and TRBJ2-7; no firm D call. Germline CDR1 reads SGHNT; CDR2 reads YENEEA. There are 15 residues in the CDR3. V was shortened by 1 base and J by 0 bases, with 10 bases between the two germline ends. CDR3 region: CASSLAQGPSYEQYF. The CDR3 coding sequence is TGTGCCAGCAGCTTAGCTCAAGGGCCCTCCTACGAGCAGTACTTC.

The genes are TRBV7-2 and TRBJ2-7; D is possibly TRBD1 (5 bases). This CDR3 has 14 amino acids. Trimming removed 5 bases from V and 2 bases from J, with 13 bases in between. The germline CDR1 and CDR2 sequences are SGHTA and FQGNSA. The CDR3 spells CASSLGHGPYEQYF. CDR3 coding DNA: TGTGCCAGCAGCCTCGGACACGGACCCTACGAGCAGTACTTC.

This chain connects TRBV27 to TRBJ2-5; TRBD1 might be the D (5 bases). V lost 0 bases and J lost 7, with 18 bases in between. This CDR3 region has 16 residues. The germline gives CDR1 MNHEY, CDR2 SMNVEV (reference sequence). As DNA, the CDR3 is TGTGCCAGCAGTTTATCCTGGGGCCACGATCCCTGGACCCAGTACTTC. Amino acids: CASSLSWGHDPWTQYF.

The gene calls are TRBV7-9 and TRBJ2-3, with D unclear. V was trimmed by 1 base and J by 3 bases, leaving 8 bases between them. Germline loops: CDR1 SEHNR, CDR2 FQNEAQ (reference sequence). This CDR3 contains 14 residues. CDR3 nucleotides: TGTGCCAGCAGCTTAGTTGGCGAGACAGATACGCAGTATTTT. It specifies CASSLVGETDTQYF.

This chain connects TRBV7-9 to TRBJ1-5, with TRBD1 as a possible D gene (6 bases). The CDR3 totals 13 residues. Trimming took 5 bases from V and 5 from J, leaving 10 bases between them. Germline CDR1 and CDR2: SEHNR and FQNEAQ (reference sequence). CDR3 residues: CASSRTAYQPQHF. CDR3 nucleotides: TGTGCCAGCAGCCGGACAGCTTATCAGCCCCAGCATTTT.

The rearrangement links TRBV27 to TRBJ2-2; 8 nucleotides align to TRBD1. V trimming: 6 bases; J trimming: 2 bases; junction bases outside the gene matches: 11. The CDR3 totals 17 residues. Germline CDR1 is MNHEY and CDR2 is SMNVEV (reference sequence). In DNA form, the CDR3 reads TGTGCCAGCAGCCCGACAGGGGTAATCCGAAACACCGGGGAGCTGTTTTTT. It codes for CASSPTGVIRNTGELFF.

The J gene is TRBJ2-7, the V gene TRBV19; 10 nucleotides line up with TRBD1. The CDR3 has 14 residues. The germline V gene encodes CDR1 LNHDA and CDR2 SQIVND (reference sequence). The V gene end was trimmed by 2 bases and the J gene end by 5 bases; junction bases not matched to a gene: 3. Written as DNA, the CDR3 is TGTGCCAGTAGTATACGGGACAGGGGCCACGAGCAGTACTTC. It is translated as CASSIRDRGHEQYF.

V and J are TRBV4-1 and TRBJ2-7; TRBD1 matches 7 bases. Trimming at V came to 1 base and at J to 0 bases, leaving 9 bases not matched to a gene. The CDR3 has 17 amino acids. The germline V gene encodes CDR1 MGHRA and CDR2 YSYEKL. The CDR3 spells CASSQGGGGRFSYEQYF. The CDR3 DNA reads TGCGCCAGCAGCCAAGGAGGGGGCGGGCGTTTCTCCTACGAGCAGTACTTC.